The 3 T cell receptor beta chains in this list originate from one sample, sequenced in a study of CD8 T cells in ankylosing spondylitis. TCRdb fed the 5' RACE reads into MiXCR, producing one record per CDR3 protein. The sample records roughly 240,000 distinct CDR3 sequences, roughly 32% being singletons. The specimen sequenced was blood, either unsorted or a sorted T cell fraction (not recorded which). Receptors originate from a male donor with ankylosing spondylitis or in good health (not recorded which).

The V and J genes are TRBV7-9 and TRBJ1-2, with D perhaps TRBD1 (6 bases). The CDR3 is made up of 14 amino acids. Germline-derived CDR1 and CDR2 are SEHNR and FQNEAQ (reference sequence). V was pared by 2 bases and J by 0 bases, with 7 bases between. The CDR3 loop is CASSLSGANYGYTF. CDR3 DNA sequence: TGTGCCAGCAGCTTATCAGGGGCTAACTATGGCTACACCTTC.

V and J are TRBV29-1 and TRBJ2-5, with a possible D match to TRBD2 (7 bases). V lost 2 bases to trimming and J lost 4 bases, with 17 bases between them. CDR1 is SQVTM and CDR2 is ANQGSEA in the germline V gene. The CDR3 contains 15 residues. CDR3 DNA sequence: TGCAGCGTTGAAAGGGGAGGGGGAGTTGGAGAGACCCAGTACTTC. Protein product: CSVERGGGVGETQYF.

CDR3 amino acids: CASSGEGRSSYEQYF. CDR3 DNA sequence: TGCGCCAGCAGCGGGGAAGGACGGTCTTCCTACGAGCAGTACTTC. The chain recombines TRBV5-1 with TRBJ2-7; D ambiguous. CDR1 SGHRS and CDR2 YFSETQ come from the germline V gene. V shed 4 bases and J shed 1 base, with 15 bases lying between them. CDR3 size: 15 residues.